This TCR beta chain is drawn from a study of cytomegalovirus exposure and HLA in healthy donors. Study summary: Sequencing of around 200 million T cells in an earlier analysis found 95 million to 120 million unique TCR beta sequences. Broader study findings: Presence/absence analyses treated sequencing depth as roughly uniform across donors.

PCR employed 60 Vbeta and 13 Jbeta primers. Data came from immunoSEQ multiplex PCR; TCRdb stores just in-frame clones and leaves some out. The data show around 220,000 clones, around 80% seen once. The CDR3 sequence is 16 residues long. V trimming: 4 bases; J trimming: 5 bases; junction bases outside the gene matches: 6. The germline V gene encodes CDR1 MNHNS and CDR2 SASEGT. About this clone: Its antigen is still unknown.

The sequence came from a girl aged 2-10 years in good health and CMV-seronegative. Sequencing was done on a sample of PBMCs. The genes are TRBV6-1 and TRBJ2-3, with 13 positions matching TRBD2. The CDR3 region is CASSGLAGGIGDTQYF. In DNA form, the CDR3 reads TGTGCCAGCAGTGGACTAGCGGGGGGTATAGGAGATACGCAGTATTTT.